These 9 T cell receptor beta chains were all obtained from the same sample, sequenced in a study of regulatory T cells in long-lasting Graves disease. Specified time point: persistent/refractory GD, antithyroid drugs over 5 years with positive TRAb. Preparation of the TCR library used RNA extracted from PBMCs. Investigators prepared the TCR beta libraries by applying iRepertoire HTBI primers and Arm-PCR of CDR3 regions. TCRdb reprocessed the multiplex PCR reads via MiXCR and lists one record per CDR3 protein. Of 300,000 to 400,000 distinct CDR3 sequences in the sample, roughly a fifth were seen once. The input for sequencing was peripheral blood mononuclear cells (PBMCs), taken when the disease was refractory, from a patient treated with antithyroid drugs. Receptors originate from a female donor with Graves disease.

Ten or more counts support this clonotype. The V and J genes are TRBV2 and TRBJ1-2; a possible D gene is TRBD1 (6 bases). The ends were cut back, 6 bases at V and 7 bases at J, with 18 bases in the middle. The CDR3 totals 14 residues. The germline gives CDR1 SNHLY, CDR2 FYNNEI. CDR3 sequence reads: CASSDTGWNGGYTF. CDR3 nucleotides: TGTGCCAGCAGCGATACAGGGTGGAACGGTGGCTACACCTTC.

This clonotype was seen only a few times. The rearrangement links TRBV6-1 to TRBJ2-5, with D hard to call. This CDR3 is built from 13 residues. Germline CDR1 reads MNHNS; CDR2 reads SASEGT. V gave up 6 bases and J gave up 1 base, with 9 bases separating them. The CDR3 coding sequence is TGTGCCAGCAGGAATTGGGCCCAAGAGACCCAGTACTTC. It encodes CASRNWAQETQYF.

This clonotype was counted at least ten times. The V call is TRBV2, the J call TRBJ2-7; TRBD1 agrees at 7 bases. V gave up 6 bases and J gave up 2 bases; unmatched junction bases: 10. Per germline, CDR1 SNHLY and CDR2 FYNNEI. This CDR3 has 15 residues. The CDR3 nucleotides read TGTGCCAGCAGAGCCCGACAGGGTTTCACCTACGAGCAGTACTTC. It specifies CASRARQGFTYEQYF.

This clonotype was picked up a small number of times. The rearrangement joins TRBV12-3 or TRBV12-4 to TRBJ1-1; 7 bases are a match to TRBD1. The CDR3 spans 11 residues. V lost 4 bases and J lost 13; bases outside the gene matches: 6. The CDR3 region is CASSSGDRGFF. The CDR3 bases are TGTGCCAGCAGTTCCGGGGACAGAGGTTTCTTT.

Worth noting for this clonotype: A single base separates this from a much larger clone, so it may be a read error. V usage is TRBV29-1 and J usage is TRBJ1-2; 10 bases fit TRBD1. CDR1 and CDR2 (germline): SQVTM, ANQGSEA. V was pared by 6 bases and J by 10 bases, with 11 bases of the junction left unmatched. The CDR3 is 13 amino acids. The CDR3 loop is CSVDRQGAGDYTF. The CDR3 DNA reads as TGCAGCGTCGATCGACAGGGGGCGGGTGACTACACCTTC.

V usage is TRBV5-1 and J usage is TRBJ2-5; TRBD2 matches 13 bases. The DNA end is a closer match to TRBJ2-1, so the J assignment may be wrong. Germline CDR1 SGHRS, CDR2 YFSETQ. This CDR3 spans 15 amino acids. The CDR3 region is CASSEGLAGVNEQFF. In DNA form, the CDR3 reads TGCGCCAGCAGCGAAGGACTAGCGGGGGTAAATGAGCAGTTCTTC.

This clonotype has more than one count but fewer than ten. This chain connects TRBV30 to TRBJ1-2, with TRBD1 identical over 7 bases. The CDR3 has 13 amino acids. The V gene end was trimmed by 3 bases and the J gene end by 4 bases; junction bases not matched to a gene: 5. CDR1 GTSNPN and CDR2 SVGIG come from the germline V gene (reference sequence). The CDR3 DNA sequence: TGTGCCTGGAGCCGGACAGGACTCTATGGCTACACCTTC. This translates into CAWSRTGLYGYTF. Full variable domain (rest looked up from reference TRBV30 and TRBJ1-2): SQTIHQWPATLVQPVGSPLSLECTVEGTSNPNLYWYRQAAGRGLQLLFYSVGIGQISSEVPQNLSASRPQDRQFILSSKKLLLSDSGFYLCAWSRTGLYGYTFGSGTRLTVV.

The genes are TRBV18 and TRBJ1-6; TRBD1 agrees at 9 bases. Germline CDR1 is KGHSH and CDR2 is LQKENI. V gave up 4 bases and J gave up 7 bases; unmatched junction bases: 8. The CDR3 covers 16 residues. The CDR3: CASSLATGGVNSPLHF. Written as DNA, the CDR3 is TGTGCCAGCTCACTGGCTACAGGGGGCGTAAATTCACCCCTCCACTTT.

The table lists this clonotype with a count of one. The J gene is TRBJ2-1, the V gene TRBV11-2, with D perhaps being TRBD1 or TRBD2 (5 bases each). Looked up from germline, CDR1 is SGHAT and CDR2 is FQNNGV. V lost 2 bases and J 4 bases, leaving 12 bases between the germline ends. This CDR3 has 15 residues. Here the CDR3 reads CASSLPTWGYNEQFF. As DNA, the CDR3 is TGTGCCAGCAGCTTACCCACATGGGGGTACAATGAGCAGTTCTTC.